This T cell receptor beta chain was identified in a study of T cell changes during pregnancy in multiple sclerosis. Profiled with immunoSEQ multiplex PCR; TCRdb holds only in-frame clones, not every one. The data show some 97,000 clones, 85% to 95% seen once. The CDR3 is 15 amino acids. Germline V lookup: CDR1 SNHLY, CDR2 FYNNEI. V dropped 4 bases and J dropped 5 bases, with 17 bases sitting between them. Sequences were derived from peripheral blood, sampled before pregnancy. The chain carries TRBV2 and TRBJ1-2; a weak D match, TRBD1 (6 bases). The source of this sequence is a female donor with multiple sclerosis, enrolled in a pregnancy study. DNA for the CDR3: TGTGCCAGCAGTGTAGGACAGTTAGAGTATTATGGCTACACCTTC. It specifies CASSVGQLEYYGYTF.